A single T cell receptor beta chain is shown here with its context. This clonotype was detected a few times. Its antigen is not yet known. Base qualities are not recorded, but no much larger clone differs from it by a single base. Sequences MNHEY (CDR1) and SMNVEV (CDR2) are obtained from the germline V gene (reference sequence). Cut back by 5 bases and 1 base, the V and J ends lie 12 bases apart. The CDR3 sequence holds 14 residues, the cysteine and phenylalanine included. The only DNA kept is the CDR3, 42 bases in frame from the first base. For repertoire sequencing, TCR beta CDR3 regions were amplified from RNA transcripts. The first round was an RT-PCR using HTBI primers with the Qiagen OneStep RT-PCR kit, and this first round was followed by a second-round multiplex PCR, then size selection and purification. The libraries underwent paired-end sequencing with 100 bp reads on an Illumina HiSeq2000. For the original study's pipeline: Reads were processed with SOAPnuke, discarding reads with adapters, uncalled bases, mean Phred below 15, or no exact constant-primer or identifier match. COPE v1.2.5 was used to merge high-quality paired reads. Clonotypes were defined as unique nucleotide sequences and were aligned to IMGT TRB V, D and J references using MiTCR v1.1. Analysis was restricted to V-J combinations with a frequency above 0.0001, which covered roughly 99% of repertoires. For each V-J combination, a TCR clonal expansion and chaos score was defined as F50 clonal expansion divided by the chaos observed in the TCRdist matrix. Welch's t-statistics and random forest were used to reduce features to about a dozen V-J combinations, which were fed into a naive Bayes classifier. The similarity between thyroid and blood repertoires was quantified using the Morisita-Horn index. TCRdb reran the public reads through fastp at Q25 and MiXCR, keeping productive beta chains. Every distinct CDR3 protein forms one entry, paired with its most common genes and DNA. TCRdb, rather than the study authors, made the V and J calls. In this sample the table shows approximately 1.2 million distinct CDR3 sequences, around a third of which occur a single time. Over 8.5% of the sample is in the top ten clones.

The sample originates from a study of Graves' ophthalmopathy and Graves' hyperthyroidism (dated by TCRdb to 2017 to 2018). With respect to the entire study: Hyperthyroidism was defined as stable when no progression to ophthalmopathy occurred within 18 months of follow-up. TCR beta repertoire signatures were used to distinguish Graves' ophthalmopathy from Graves' hyperthyroidism and to predict progression to ophthalmopathy. In total, 135 blood samples were TCR-sequenced: approximately 42 ophthalmopathy, 80 or so hyperthyroidism and some 17 hyperthyroidism-to-ophthalmopathy patients. A discovery set of more than 90 patients (43 ophthalmopathy, about 58 stable hyperthyroidism) was enrolled to explore V-J signatures distinguishing ophthalmopathy from hyperthyroidism. The independent validation cohort included approximately 19 hyperthyroidism patients plus 17 patients who later progressed from hyperthyroidism to ophthalmopathy. T-cell repertoires of thyroid tissue and blood were compared in more than five hyperthyroidism patients. Once sampling was done, hyperthyroidism patients were given methimazole at a starting dose of 30 mg daily, while ophthalmopathy patients were given high-dose intravenous methylprednisolone.

Hyperthyroidism patients were newly diagnosed, were aged 18 to 65 years, and had a disease duration under 2 months. Patients with other autoimmune diseases, uncontrolled infections, pregnancy or lactation were excluded from the study. Diagnosis relied on clinical symptoms, serum thyroxine, TRAb, thyroid ultrasound and orbital computed tomography. Total RNA was extracted with Trizol reagent and quality-checked on an Agilent 2100 Bioanalyzer. Results and caveats for the whole study, not just this receptor: No statistical method was used to set the sample size in advance, and the investigators knew which group each participant was assigned to. In cross-validation, the 13-signature model distinguished ophthalmopathy from stable hyperthyroidism with 85% to 90% sensitivity and about 84% specificity, and in the test set the corresponding values were about 80% and 75%. Among expanded thyroid clonotypes with frequency above 0.001, most also showed up in blood, which suggests that blood repertoires may reflect the thyroid immune response. In validation, the model predicted ophthalmopathy progression with about 71% sensitivity and roughly 78% specificity; some 13 predicted patients were CT-confirmed with GO in a median of about 7.1 months.

The TCR originated in an adult man with Graves' hyperthyroidism. The chain employs TRBV27 and TRBJ2-7, with the D gene too uncertain to name. The sequencing sample was made of peripheral blood or thyroid tissue (not recorded which). The CDR3 region has the sequence CASSLSPNSYEQYF. The sequence in DNA is TGTGCCAGCAGTCTGAGTCCCAATTCCTACGAGCAGTACTTC.